One and the same sample provided the 8 T cell receptor beta chains below, sequenced in a study of identical twins. TCRdb ran MiXCR on the 5' RACE reads and lists one entry per CDR3 protein. The profile shows about 1.7 million distinct CDR3 sequences, about 32% of them singletons. The specimen sequenced was cord blood. These receptors came from a newborn girl in good health.

This clonotype was counted ten times or more. This chain connects TRBV7-2 to TRBJ2-5, with D unresolved. The CDR3 has 12 residues. CDR1 and CDR2 from the germline V gene are SGHTA and FQGNSA. V lost 3 bases, J lost 5 bases, and 7 bases lay in between. In nucleotides, the CDR3 is TGTGCCAGCAGCTTCCTATCGGAGACCCAGTACTTC. Encoded protein: CASSFLSETQYF.

The V gene is TRBV3-1, the J gene TRBJ2-1; tentative D call: TRBD2 (6 bases). Per the germline V gene, CDR1 is LGHDT and CDR2 is YNNKEL (reference sequence). The V end lost 7 bases, the J end lost 8 bases, and 18 bases lay between the germline ends. This CDR3 contains 14 residues. The chain's CDR3 is CASKRVGVLHEQFF. As DNA, the CDR3 is TGTGCCAGCAAGCGGGTGGGAGTACTACATGAGCAGTTCTTC.

A few counts support this clonotype. The chain combines TRBV6-5 with TRBJ2-1; no clear D. Deletions cut 3 bases from V and 3 bases from J, with 12 bases between. The V gene's germline CDR1 is MNHEY and CDR2 SVGAGI. The CDR3 consists of 15 residues. The CDR3 DNA sequence: TGTGCCAGCAGTTATCAGACGAGAAGCTACAATGAGCAGTTCTTC. This encodes CASSYQTRSYNEQFF.

The chain has TRBV27 and TRBJ1-2; the match to TRBD1 covers 10 bases. V shed 0 bases, J shed 7 bases, and the junction held 5 bases outside the gene matches. The length of the CDR3 is 15 residues. CDR1 and CDR2 (germline): MNHEY, SMNVEV (reference sequence). The CDR3 DNA reads as TGTGCCAGCAGTTTATCGACAGGGGGCGGGGGTGGCTACACCTTC. Encoded protein: CASSLSTGGGGGYTF.

This clonotype was recorded once. The junction shows a germline mismatch at one end, possibly a read error. CDR3 residues: CASSPGTVATSEKLFF. The CDR3 DNA sequence: TGTGCCAGCAGCCCGGGAACGGTCGCAACTAGTGAAAAACTGTTTTTT. V is TRBV7-9 and J is TRBJ1-4; D unclear. Germline loops: CDR1 SEHNR, CDR2 FQNEAQ (reference sequence). The CDR3 is 16 residues long.

The chain employs TRBV6-2 or TRBV6-3 and TRBJ2-1; TRBD2 aligns across 7 bases. CDR3 length equals 12 residues. V was clipped by 6 bases and J by 9 bases; unmatched bases: 5. The V gene's germline CDR1 is MNHEY and CDR2 SVGEGT. CDR3 loop: CASSVAGFEQFF. In DNA form, the CDR3 reads TGTGCCAGCAGCGTAGCGGGTTTTGAGCAGTTCTTC.

For this clonotype: A read error is possible here, since a much larger clone lies one base away. The gene calls are TRBV5-1 and TRBJ2-3; D not resolved. CDR1 SGHRS and CDR2 YFSETQ come from the germline V gene. CDR3 length: 14 amino acids. The CDR3 loop reads CASGFRSPTDTQYF. In DNA, the CDR3 is TGCGCCAGCGGCTTTCGGAGCCCCACAGATACGCAGTATTTT.

V and J are TRBV12-3 or TRBV12-4 and TRBJ2-3; possibly TRBD1 for D (6 bases). There are 17 residues in the CDR3. The V gene lost 2 bases and the J gene lost 0 bases, with 15 bases spanning the gap. The CDR3 sequence is CASSLRFQGRSTDTQYF. The DNA for the CDR3 is TGTGCCAGCAGTTTAAGGTTTCAGGGGCGGAGCACAGATACGCAGTATTTT.